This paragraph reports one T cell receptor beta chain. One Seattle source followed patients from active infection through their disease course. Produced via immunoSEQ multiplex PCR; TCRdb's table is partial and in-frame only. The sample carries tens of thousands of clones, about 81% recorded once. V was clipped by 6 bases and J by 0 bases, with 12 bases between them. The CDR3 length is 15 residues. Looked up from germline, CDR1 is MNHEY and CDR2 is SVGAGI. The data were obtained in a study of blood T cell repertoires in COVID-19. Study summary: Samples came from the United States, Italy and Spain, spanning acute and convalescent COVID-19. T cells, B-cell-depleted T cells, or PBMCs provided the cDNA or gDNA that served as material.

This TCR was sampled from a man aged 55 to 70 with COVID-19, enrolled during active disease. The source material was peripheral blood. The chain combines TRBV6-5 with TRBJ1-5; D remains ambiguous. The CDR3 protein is CASRTNSYSNQPQHF. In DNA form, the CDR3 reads TGTGCCAGCAGAACGAACAGCTATAGCAATCAGCCCCAGCATTTT.